The source of this TCR beta chain is a study of shared clonotypes between healthy human individuals. Study observations and caveats: In the sorted subsets, rarefaction showed sequencing was incomplete despite large depth. The small donor group covered limited genetic and exposure diversity. Clonotype sharing among the donors was expected to vary with sequencing depth.

The run depth of the assay was deep. Profiling relied on immunoSEQ multiplex PCR, and the TCRdb table lists in-frame clones only, not all of them. The sample includes about 1,800,000 clones, roughly 94% seen only once; the top ten take 0.95% to 1.5%. Worth noting for this clone: Its antigen is not identified.

Naive CD8 cells, CD45RO-negative and positively selected for CCR7, excluded terminally differentiated effector memory CD45RA+ cells. The sequence derives from a man in his late teens or twenties in good health. Input material: naive CD8+ T cells sorted from blood.

The CDR3, as DNA: TGTGCCAGCAGCGTAGGGGGTTACTATGGCTACACCTTC. Protein product: CASSVGGYYGYTF. V usage is TRBV9 and J usage is TRBJ1-2; D remains unclear. The CDR3 is 13 amino acids. Trimming left V 0 bases short and J 3 bases short, with 6 bases between. Germline assignment: CDR1 SGDLS and CDR2 YYNGEE.